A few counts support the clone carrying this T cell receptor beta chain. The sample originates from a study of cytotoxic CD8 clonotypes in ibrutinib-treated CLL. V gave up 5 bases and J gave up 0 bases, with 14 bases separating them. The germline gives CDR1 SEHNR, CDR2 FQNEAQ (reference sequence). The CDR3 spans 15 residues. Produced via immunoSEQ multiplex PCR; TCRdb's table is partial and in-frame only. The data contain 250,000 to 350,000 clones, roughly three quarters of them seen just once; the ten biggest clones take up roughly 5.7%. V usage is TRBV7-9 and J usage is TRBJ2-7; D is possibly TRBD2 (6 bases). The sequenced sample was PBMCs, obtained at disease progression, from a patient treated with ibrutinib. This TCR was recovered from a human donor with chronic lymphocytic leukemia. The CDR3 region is CASSPSGGISYEQYF. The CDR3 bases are TGTGCCAGCAGCCCATCCGGCGGGATCTCCTACGAGCAGTACTTC.